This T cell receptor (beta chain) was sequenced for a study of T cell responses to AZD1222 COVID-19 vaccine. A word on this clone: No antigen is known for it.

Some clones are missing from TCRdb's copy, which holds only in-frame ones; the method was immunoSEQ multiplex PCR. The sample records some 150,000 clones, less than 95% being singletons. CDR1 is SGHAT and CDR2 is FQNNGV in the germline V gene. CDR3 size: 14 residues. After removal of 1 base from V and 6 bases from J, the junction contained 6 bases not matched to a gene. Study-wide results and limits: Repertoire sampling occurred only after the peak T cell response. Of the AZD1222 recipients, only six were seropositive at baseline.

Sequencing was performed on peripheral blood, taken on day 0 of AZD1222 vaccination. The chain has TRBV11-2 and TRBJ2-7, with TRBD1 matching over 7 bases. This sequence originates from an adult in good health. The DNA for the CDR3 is TGTGCCAGCAGCTTAGTAAACAGGGGAGTCGAGCAGTACTTC. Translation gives CASSLVNRGVEQYF.